Below, 30 T cell receptor beta chains from the same sample are listed, as sequenced in a study of T cell responses to AZD1222 COVID-19 vaccine. TCRdb's copy holds only in-frame clones and misses some; the assay was immunoSEQ multiplex PCR. The repertoire holds over 100,000 clones, with roughly 80% as singletons. Sequences were derived from peripheral blood, sampled on day 0 of AZD1222 vaccination. These receptors all come from an adult in good health.

The chain couples TRBV3-1 (or the pseudogene TRBV3-2) to TRBJ2-3, with 7 positions matching TRBD2. Losses at the gene ends were 1 base for V and 5 bases for J; bases not matched to a gene: 9. Per the germline V gene, CDR1 is LGHDT and CDR2 is YNNKEL (reference sequence). This CDR3 has 16 amino acids. The CDR3 nucleotides read TGTGCCAGCAGCCAAGCCCTCCCCGGGGGGAGAGATACGCAGTATTTT. Protein: CASSQALPGGRDTQYF.

The chain carries TRBV5-4 and TRBJ1-2, with 8 bases that match TRBD1. The CDR3 has 17 amino acids. Germline trimming cut 0 bases from V and 3 bases from J; bases unmatched to any gene: 10. Per germline, CDR1 SGHNT and CDR2 YYREEE (reference sequence). CDR3 protein: CASSLGQGAKIDYGYTF. The CDR3 DNA reads TGTGCCAGCAGCTTGGGGCAGGGGGCGAAAATAGACTATGGCTACACCTTC.

The CDR3 sequence is CASSLSNGGGNYEQYF. In nucleotides, the CDR3 is TGTGCCAGCAGTTTATCGAACGGGGGTGGAAATTACGAGCAGTACTTC. The V and J genes are TRBV27 and TRBJ2-7; D may be TRBD2 (6 bases). The V end was cut by 0 bases, the J end by 4 bases, with 16 bases between. Germline loops: CDR1 MNHEY, CDR2 SMNVEV (reference sequence). This CDR3 is built from 16 residues.

V usage is TRBV10-3 and J usage is TRBJ2-7, with unresolved D. The V gene's germline CDR1 is ENHRY and CDR2 SYGVKD. The V and J ends lost 4 bases and 0 bases respectively, with 13 bases between them. The CDR3 is made up of 15 amino acids. CDR3 coding DNA: TGTGCCATCAGTGGGTCGAGCACGCGCTCCTACGAGCAGTACTTC. Residues: CAISGSSTRSYEQYF.

The chain recombines TRBV9 with TRBJ2-2; tentative D call: TRBD2 (5 bases). Germline V gene sequence: CDR1 SGDLS, CDR2 YYNGEE. The CDR3 spans 16 residues. Between the trimmed V and J ends, which lost 0 bases and 2 bases, there was a span of 11 bases. The CDR3 nucleotides are TGTGCCAGCAGCGTAGCAAGCAGCGGAAACACCGGGGAGCTGTTTTTT. Amino acid sequence: CASSVASSGNTGELFF.

The gene calls are TRBV7-9 and TRBJ2-1; D is ambiguous. V gave up 5 bases and J gave up 2 bases, with 13 bases separating them. CDR1 is SEHNR and CDR2 is FQNEAQ in the germline V gene (reference sequence). This CDR3 has 15 amino acids. The CDR3 nucleotides are TGTGCCAGCAGCGCCGTAAGTTTGCCCTACAATGAGCAGTTCTTC. Its translation: CASSAVSLPYNEQFF.

V usage is TRBV10-3 and J usage is TRBJ1-1, with D unclear. Germline CDR1 is ENHRY and CDR2 is SYGVKD. This CDR3 has 12 residues. V shed 4 bases and J shed 7 bases, with 10 bases lying between them. The CDR3 sequence: CAISGSRVEAFF. Here the CDR3 DNA reads TGTGCCATCAGTGGGAGTAGGGTTGAAGCTTTCTTT.

V usage is TRBV20-1 and J usage is TRBJ2-5; D is unclear. The CDR3 sequence is 11 residues long. V lost 7 bases, J lost 5 bases, and 11 bases lay in between. Germline-derived CDR1 and CDR2 are DFQATT and SNEGSKA (reference sequence). In DNA form, the CDR3 reads TGCAGTGTCCAACCCGGGGAGACCCAGTACTTC. This sequence encodes CSVQPGETQYF.

The rearrangement links TRBV27 to TRBJ1-4, with 7 bases fitting TRBD1. The CDR3 extends over 15 amino acids. Germline loops: CDR1 MNHEY, CDR2 SMNVEV (reference sequence). V shed 6 bases and J 8 bases; nucleotides not matched to a gene: 12. CDR3 residues: CASSPYRGIWEKLFF. In DNA form, the CDR3 reads TGTGCCAGCAGCCCCTACAGGGGAATATGGGAAAAACTGTTTTTT.

V gene TRBV5-4 combines with J gene TRBJ1-1, with D tentatively TRBD1 (6 bases). Germline assignment: CDR1 SGHNT and CDR2 YYREEE (reference sequence). V lost 3 bases to trimming and J lost 2 bases, with 11 bases between them. The CDR3 contains 14 residues. CDR3 amino acids: CASSYETGNTEAFF. In nucleotides, the CDR3 is TGTGCCAGCAGCTATGAGACAGGCAACACTGAAGCTTTCTTT.

The chain has TRBV4-2 and TRBJ2-7; D ambiguous. CDR1 and CDR2 from the germline V gene are LGHNA and YNFKEQ. There are 13 residues in the CDR3. V lost 0 bases, J lost 1 base, and 4 bases lay in between. The DNA for the CDR3 is TGTGCCAGCAGCCAAGAGACTTCCTACGAGCAGTACTTC. It yields the protein CASSQETSYEQYF.

The chain recombines TRBV3-1 (or the pseudogene TRBV3-2) with TRBJ2-3; 13 bases map to TRBD2. V lost 3 bases and J lost 4; bases outside the gene matches: 4. The V gene's germline CDR1 is LGHDT and CDR2 YNNKEL (reference sequence). The CDR3 totals 16 residues. CDR3 protein: CASSQWTSGGADTQYF. The CDR3 DNA sequence: TGTGCCAGCAGCCAGTGGACTAGCGGGGGCGCAGATACGCAGTATTTT.

This chain uses TRBV7-6 with TRBJ2-5, with D hard to call. Germline CDR1 is SGHVS and CDR2 is FNYEAQ. The CDR3 is 14 residues long. V was pared by 1 base and J by 2 bases, with 8 bases between. CDR3 sequence reads: CASSLGSVQETQYF. CDR3 nucleotides: TGTGCCAGCAGCTTAGGAAGCGTGCAAGAGACCCAGTACTTC.

This chain uses TRBV4-2 with TRBJ1-4, with unresolved D. With 4 bases removed from V and 5 bases from J, the gap between germline ends came to 2 bases. Germline V gene lookup returns CDR1 LGHNA and CDR2 YNFKEQ. This CDR3 has 11 residues. CDR3 amino acids: CASSLNEKLFF. The CDR3 DNA reads TGTGCCAGCAGCCTCAATGAAAAACTGTTTTTT.

This clone came up a few times. The chain uses TRBV30 and TRBJ1-5; 7 bases line up with TRBD1. CDR3 length equals 14 residues. V lost 3 bases, J lost 0 bases, and 2 bases stayed unmatched. In germline, CDR1 is GTSNPN, CDR2 SVGIG (reference sequence). The CDR3 nucleotides read TGTGCCTGGAGCAGGGGGAATAGCAATCAGCCCCAGCATTTT. Translation: CAWSRGNSNQPQHF.

The gene calls are TRBV18 and TRBJ1-6; tentative D call: TRBD1 (5 bases). The CDR3 loop spans 16 amino acids. Per germline, CDR1 KGHSH and CDR2 LQKENI. With 3 bases removed from V and 10 bases from J, the gap between germline ends came to 19 bases. The CDR3 nucleotides are TGTGCCAGCTCACCTGTTCTAATCCGTCAGGGCTCACCCCTCCACTTT. This gives the protein CASSPVLIRQGSPLHF.

This chain connects TRBV19 to TRBJ1-4; the D is unclear. The V and J ends lost 6 bases and 3 bases respectively, with 17 bases between them. This CDR3 comprises 16 residues. Germline assignment: CDR1 LNHDA and CDR2 SQIVND (reference sequence). CDR3 loop: CASSDAPTVANEKLFF. The CDR3 DNA is TGTGCCAGTAGCGACGCGCCGACGGTGGCTAATGAAAAACTGTTTTTT.

The chain couples TRBV10-3 to TRBJ1-1; a possible D gene is TRBD1 (6 bases). From germline, CDR1 is ENHRY and CDR2 SYGVKD. V lost 6 bases and J 8 bases, leaving 13 bases between the germline ends. The CDR3 sequence is 12 residues long. The CDR3 DNA is TGTGCCATCAGCGAACAGGGAGGGGAAGCTTTCTTT. Its translation is CAISEQGGEAFF.

The rearrangement uses TRBV28 and TRBJ1-2, with D tentatively TRBD1 (6 bases). This CDR3 has 13 amino acids. The germline V gene encodes CDR1 MDHEN and CDR2 SYDVKM. V lost 5 bases to trimming and J lost 4 bases, with 11 bases between them. CDR3 amino acids: CASSDQGPYGYTF. The CDR3 DNA sequence: TGTGCCAGCAGTGATCAGGGGCCCTATGGCTACACCTTC.

The chain is built from TRBV4-2 and TRBJ1-2; TRBD1 matches 7 bases. Per germline, CDR1 LGHNA and CDR2 YNFKEQ. The CDR3 totals 16 residues. With 4 bases clipped from V and 4 bases from J, the junction kept 12 bases outside the gene matches. The CDR3 sequence is CASSPGEGAPGYGYTF. The CDR3 coding sequence is TGTGCCAGCAGCCCTGGGGAGGGGGCGCCTGGCTATGGCTACACCTTC.

This sequence joins TRBV28 and TRBJ2-7; tentative D call: TRBD2 (5 bases). The CDR3 sequence is 13 residues long. Trimming cost V 4 bases and J 2 bases, with 9 bases left between them. CDR1 and CDR2 (germline): MDHEN, SYDVKM. The CDR3 reads CASSYQEAYEQYF. The CDR3 DNA follows: TGTGCCAGCAGTTACCAGGAGGCCTACGAGCAGTACTTC.

The chain combines TRBV6-5 with TRBJ2-3; no definite D call. V was shortened by 6 bases and J by 3 bases, with 10 bases between the two germline ends. The CDR3 is 13 amino acids. The V gene's germline CDR1 is MNHEY and CDR2 SVGAGI. CDR3 in DNA: TGTGCCAGCAGCTCCCCTATAACAGATACGCAGTATTTT. It encodes CASSSPITDTQYF.

As for this clone: The sample carries other DNA sequences with the same CDR3. The chain employs TRBV6-2 or TRBV6-3 and TRBJ2-5; D unresolved. Germline lookup yields CDR1 MNHEY and CDR2 SVGEGT. The V end lost 6 bases, the J end lost 1 base, and 3 bases lay between the germline ends. This CDR3 comprises 11 residues. CDR3 sequence reads: CASSPQETQYF. In DNA, the CDR3 is TGTGCCAGCAGCCCCCAAGAGACCCAGTACTTC.

The gene calls are TRBV5-4 and TRBJ1-4; 10 nucleotides match TRBD1. This CDR3 has 14 amino acids. CDR1 SGHNT and CDR2 YYREEE come from the germline V gene (reference sequence). V shed 3 bases, J shed 6 bases, and the junction held 2 bases outside the gene matches. The CDR3: CASSSGQGYEKLFF. The CDR3 nucleotides read TGTGCCAGCAGCTCGGGACAGGGGTATGAAAAACTGTTTTTT.

V is TRBV6-7 and J is TRBJ1-6, with a weak D call TRBD1 (6 bases). TRBV6-7 qualifies as an ORF whose function is uncertain. This CDR3 has 17 residues. V lost 8 bases and J 7 bases, leaving 24 bases between the germline ends. The CDR3 protein is CASEPLGHLGKNSPLHF. As DNA, the CDR3 is TGTGCCAGCGAACCCCTGGGACACTTAGGAAAGAATTCACCCCTCCACTTT.

The chain has TRBV10-3 and TRBJ1-3, with a possible D match to TRBD1 (6 bases). Per the germline V gene, CDR1 is ENHRY and CDR2 is SYGVKD. This CDR3 region has 14 residues. The ends were cut back, 4 bases at V and 2 bases at J, with 9 bases in the middle. DNA of the CDR3: TGTGCCATCAGTGCTGGACAGCCTGGAAACACCATATATTTT. It specifies CAISAGQPGNTIYF.

A few counts support this clone. The DNA of the CDR3 is TGTGCCAGCAGCTTAAGGACAGGGGGGAACGAGCAGTACTTC. This sequence encodes CASSLRTGGNEQYF. The chain is built from TRBV5-6 and TRBJ2-7; 10 nucleotides agree with TRBD1. V gave up 2 bases and J gave up 5 bases; unmatched junction bases: 4. Germline V lookup: CDR1 SGHDT, CDR2 YYEEEE. This CDR3 spans 14 amino acids.

V and J are TRBV5-1 and TRBJ2-2; maybe TRBD1 (5 bases). Germline assignment: CDR1 SGHRS and CDR2 YFSETQ. The CDR3 has 16 residues. The V gene lost 2 bases and the J gene lost 1 base, with 12 bases spanning the gap. The CDR3 nucleotides are TGCGCCAGCAGCTTAAGTTTCAGGGAGAACACCGGGGAGCTGTTTTTT. Protein: CASSLSFRENTGELFF.

V is TRBV2 and J is TRBJ2-3; D is perhaps TRBD2 (5 bases). The germline V gene has CDR1 SNHLY and CDR2 FYNNEI. V lost 8 bases and J 2 bases, leaving 11 bases between the germline ends. The CDR3 is 13 amino acids. CDR3 in DNA: TGTGCCAGCTTGGGAGAGGACACAGATACGCAGTATTTT. Its protein is CASLGEDTDTQYF.

This clone was picked up one time. V usage is TRBV28 and J usage is TRBJ2-7, with TRBD2 matching over 14 bases. Germline CDR1 MDHEN, CDR2 SYDVKM. The CDR3 sequence is 14 residues long. The ends lost 8 bases at V and 11 bases at J; junction bases unmatched: 11. The chain's CDR3 is CASGGTSGGPSEYF. The CDR3 region has the DNA TGTGCCAGCGGAGGGACTAGCGGGGGCCCCTCGGAGTACTTC.